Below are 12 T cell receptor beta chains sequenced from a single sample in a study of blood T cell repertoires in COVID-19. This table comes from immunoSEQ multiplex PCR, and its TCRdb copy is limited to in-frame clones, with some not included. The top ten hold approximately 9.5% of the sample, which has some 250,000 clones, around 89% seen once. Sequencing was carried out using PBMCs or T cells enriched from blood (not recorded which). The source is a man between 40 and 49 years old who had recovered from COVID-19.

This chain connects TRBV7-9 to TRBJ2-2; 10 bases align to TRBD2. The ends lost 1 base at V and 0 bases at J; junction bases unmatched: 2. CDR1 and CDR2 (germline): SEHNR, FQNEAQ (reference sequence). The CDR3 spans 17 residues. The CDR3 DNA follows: TGTGCCAGCAGCTTAGGTAGCGGGAGGACGAACACCGGGGAGCTGTTTTTT. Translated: CASSLGSGRTNTGELFF.

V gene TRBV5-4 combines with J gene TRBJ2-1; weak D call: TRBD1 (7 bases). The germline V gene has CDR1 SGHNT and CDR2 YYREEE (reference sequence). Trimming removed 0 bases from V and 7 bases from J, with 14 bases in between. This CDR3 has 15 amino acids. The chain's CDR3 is CASSLVSTGRNEQFF. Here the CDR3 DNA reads TGTGCCAGCAGCTTGGTATCGACAGGGAGGAATGAGCAGTTCTTC.

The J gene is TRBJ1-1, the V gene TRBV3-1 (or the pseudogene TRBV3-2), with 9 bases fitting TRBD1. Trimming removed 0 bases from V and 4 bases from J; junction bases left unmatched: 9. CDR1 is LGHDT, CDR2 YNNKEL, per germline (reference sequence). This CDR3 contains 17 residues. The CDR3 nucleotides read TGTGCCAGCAGCCAAGAATTAGCGGGACAGGGTGGCACTGAAGCTTTCTTT. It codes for CASSQELAGQGGTEAFF.

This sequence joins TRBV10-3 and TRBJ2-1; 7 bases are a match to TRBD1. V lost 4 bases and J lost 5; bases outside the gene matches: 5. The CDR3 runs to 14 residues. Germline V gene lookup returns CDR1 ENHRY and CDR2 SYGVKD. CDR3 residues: CAISGRGQDNEQFF. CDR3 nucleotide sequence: TGTGCCATCAGTGGACGAGGACAGGACAATGAGCAGTTCTTC.

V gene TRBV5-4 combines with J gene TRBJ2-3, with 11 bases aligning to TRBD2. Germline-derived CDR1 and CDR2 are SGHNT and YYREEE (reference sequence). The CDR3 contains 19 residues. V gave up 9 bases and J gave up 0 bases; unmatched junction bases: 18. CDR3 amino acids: CATERVFLAGGGSTDTQYF. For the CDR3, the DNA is TGTGCCACCGAAAGGGTCTTTCTAGCGGGAGGTGGTAGCACAGATACGCAGTATTTT.

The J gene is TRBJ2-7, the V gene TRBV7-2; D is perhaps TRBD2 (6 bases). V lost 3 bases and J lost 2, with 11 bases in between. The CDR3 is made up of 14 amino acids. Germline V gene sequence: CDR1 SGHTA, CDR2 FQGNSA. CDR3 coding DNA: TGTGCCAGCAGCTTGGACCCTAGCGCCTACGAGCAGTACTTC. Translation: CASSLDPSAYEQYF.

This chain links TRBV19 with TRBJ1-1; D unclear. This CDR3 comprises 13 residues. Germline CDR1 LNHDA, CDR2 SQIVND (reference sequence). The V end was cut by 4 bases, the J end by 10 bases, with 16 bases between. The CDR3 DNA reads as TGTGCCAGTAGTACCGGACTCGCCGCCCCAGCTTTCTTT. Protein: CASSTGLAAPAFF.

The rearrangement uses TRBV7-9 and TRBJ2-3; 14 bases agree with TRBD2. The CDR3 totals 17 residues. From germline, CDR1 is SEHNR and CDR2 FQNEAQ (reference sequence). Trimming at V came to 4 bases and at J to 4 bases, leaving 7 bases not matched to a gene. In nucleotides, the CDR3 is TGTGCCAGCAGCTCGGGACTAGCGGGAGTTAGATCAGATACGCAGTATTTT. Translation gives CASSSGLAGVRSDTQYF.

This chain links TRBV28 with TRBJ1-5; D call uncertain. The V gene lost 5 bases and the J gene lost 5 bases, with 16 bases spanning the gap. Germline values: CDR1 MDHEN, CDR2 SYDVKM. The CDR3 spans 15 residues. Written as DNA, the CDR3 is TGTGCCAGCAGTCTTTACACAGAACAGTATCAGCCCCAGCATTTT. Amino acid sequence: CASSLYTEQYQPQHF.

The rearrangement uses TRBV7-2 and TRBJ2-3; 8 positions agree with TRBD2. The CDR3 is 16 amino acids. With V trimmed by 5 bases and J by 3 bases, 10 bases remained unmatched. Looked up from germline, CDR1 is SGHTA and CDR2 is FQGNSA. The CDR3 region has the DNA TGTGCCAGCAGCAGAGAGCGGGAGAGGGTTACAGATACGCAGTATTTT. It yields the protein CASSRERERVTDTQYF. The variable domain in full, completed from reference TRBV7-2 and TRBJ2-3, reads GAGVSQSPSNKVTEKGKDVELRCDPISGHTALYWYRQSLGQGLEFLIYFQGNSAPDKSGLPSDRFSAERTGGSVSTLTIQRTQQEDSAVYLCASSRERERVTDTQYFGPGTRLTVL.

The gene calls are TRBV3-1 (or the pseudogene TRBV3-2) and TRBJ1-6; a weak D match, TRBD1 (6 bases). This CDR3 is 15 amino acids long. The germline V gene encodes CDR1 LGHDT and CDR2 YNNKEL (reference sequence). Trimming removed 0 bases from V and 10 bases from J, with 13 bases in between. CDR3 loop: CASSQEATGLSPLHF. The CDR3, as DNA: TGTGCCAGCAGCCAAGAGGCGACAGGATTATCACCCCTCCACTTT.

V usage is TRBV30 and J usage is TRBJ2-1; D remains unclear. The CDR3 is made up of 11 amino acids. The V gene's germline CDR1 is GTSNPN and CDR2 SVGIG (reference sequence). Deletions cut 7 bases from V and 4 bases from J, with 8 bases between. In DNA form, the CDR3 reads TGTGCCTCCTACTGGTACAATGAGCAGTTCTTC. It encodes CASYWYNEQFF.